The 22 T cell receptor beta chains listed next were all sequenced from one sample in a study of blood T cell repertoires in COVID-19. The method was immunoSEQ multiplex PCR; TCRdb's version includes in-frame clones alone and lacks a portion of them. The table lists about 500,000 clones, 89% of them singletons. Sequenced input: peripheral blood. The receptors shown here come from a man aged 18 to 29 with COVID-19, enrolled during active disease.

The V and J genes are TRBV5-1 and TRBJ1-1; 8 bases line up with TRBD1. V shed 2 bases, J shed 0 bases, and the junction held 3 bases outside the gene matches. This CDR3 contains 15 residues. Germline CDR1 reads SGHRS; CDR2 reads YFSETQ. The CDR3 nucleotides read TGCGCCAGCAGCTTCGGACAGGGTTTGAACACTGAAGCTTTCTTT. Protein: CASSFGQGLNTEAFF. The entire variable domain, with the rest obtained from reference TRBV5-1 and TRBJ1-1, is as follows: KAGVTQTPRYLIKTRGQQVTLSCSPISGHRSVSWYQQTPGQGLQFLFEYFSETQRNKGNFPGRFSGRQFSNSRSEMNVSTLELGDSALYLCASSFGQGLNTEAFFGQGTRLTVV.

The chain has TRBV12-3 or TRBV12-4 and TRBJ1-4, with 9 positions matching TRBD1. CDR3 size: 13 residues. J lost 5 bases, V lost 5 bases, and 0 bases had no gene match. This chain's CDR3 is CASSGTGNEKLFF. The CDR3 DNA is TGTGCCAGCAGTGGGACAGGGAATGAAAAACTGTTTTTT.

V and J are TRBV5-5 and TRBJ1-5, with D maybe TRBD1 (6 bases). CDR1 is SGHKS and CDR2 is YYEKEE in the germline V gene (reference sequence). The CDR3 is 16 amino acids. Between the trimmed V and J ends, which lost 1 base and 1 base, there was a span of 12 bases. The CDR3 loop is CASSLQFRGSNQPQHF. Written as DNA, the CDR3 is TGTGCCAGCAGCTTGCAGTTCAGGGGAAGCAATCAGCCCCAGCATTTT.

The chain links TRBV30 to TRBJ2-7; D possibly corresponds to TRBD1 (5 bases). The CDR3 is 12 amino acids. Deletions cut 0 bases from V and 3 bases from J, with 6 bases between. The germline V gene encodes CDR1 GTSNPN and CDR2 SVGIG (reference sequence). The CDR3 spells CAWSVQDYEQYF. In DNA form, the CDR3 reads TGTGCCTGGAGTGTACAGGACTACGAGCAGTACTTC.

With regard to this clone: The identical CDR3 is also encoded by other nucleotide sequences in the sample. The V gene is TRBV2, the J gene TRBJ1-1, with TRBD1 matching over 8 bases. Germline trimming cut 3 bases from V and 8 bases from J; bases unmatched to any gene: 2. CDR1 SNHLY and CDR2 FYNNEI come from the germline V gene. The CDR3 extends over 12 amino acids. This CDR3 is CASSDRGPEAFF. The CDR3 coding sequence is TGTGCCAGCAGTGACAGGGGGCCCGAAGCTTTCTTT.

V usage is TRBV9 and J usage is TRBJ1-2, with 9 bases matching TRBD1. The CDR3 spans 13 residues. Unmatched junction bases numbered 5, after V lost 3 bases and J lost 8 bases. Germline CDR1 reads SGDLS; CDR2 reads YYNGEE. The CDR3 is CASSATGGNGYTF. For the CDR3, the DNA is TGTGCCAGCAGCGCGACAGGGGGTAACGGCTACACCTTC. Using reference TRBV9 and TRBJ1-2 for the parts outside the CDR3, the full variable domain is DSGVTQTPKHLITATGQRVTLRCSPRSGDLSVYWYQQSLDQGLQFLIQYYNGEERAKGNILERFSAQQFPDLHSELNLSSLELGDSALYFCASSATGGNGYTFGSGTRLTVV.

The V gene is TRBV5-1, the J gene TRBJ2-2; 13 positions match TRBD2. Losses at the gene ends were 3 bases for V and 5 bases for J; bases not matched to a gene: 4. There are 16 residues in the CDR3. In germline, CDR1 is SGHRS, CDR2 YFSETQ. CDR3 bases: TGCGCCAGCAGCTCCGGGACTAGCGGGATTACCGGGGAGCTGTTTTTT. This sequence encodes CASSSGTSGITGELFF.

The chain joins TRBV27 to TRBJ2-7; 7 bases match TRBD1. Germline CDR1 reads MNHEY; CDR2 reads SMNVEV (reference sequence). Trimming took 5 bases from V and 6 from J; bases not matched to a gene: 10. This CDR3 comprises 14 residues. CDR3: CASSPGTVLSEQYF. CDR3 coding DNA: TGTGCCAGCAGTCCCGGGACAGTTCTTAGCGAGCAGTACTTC.

The CDR3: CASSLAAGGEETQYF. As DNA, the CDR3 is TGCGCCAGCAGCTTGGCTGCGGGGGGGGAGGAGACCCAGTACTTC. The rearrangement uses TRBV5-1 and TRBJ2-5; 9 nucleotides match TRBD2. V shed 0 bases and J 5 bases; nucleotides not matched to a gene: 5. This CDR3 is 15 amino acids long. In germline, CDR1 is SGHRS, CDR2 YFSETQ.

This chain links TRBV19 with TRBJ2-7; no clear D gene. This CDR3 comprises 13 residues. The V and J ends lost 5 bases and 2 bases respectively, with 10 bases between them. Germline loops: CDR1 LNHDA, CDR2 SQIVND (reference sequence). The CDR3 bases are TGTGCCAGTAGTGTGACTGCTACCTACGAGCAGTACTTC. It specifies CASSVTATYEQYF.

V and J are TRBV7-6 and TRBJ2-1; 11 bases match TRBD2. This CDR3 spans 15 amino acids. V shed 3 bases and J 6 bases; nucleotides not matched to a gene: 4. In germline, CDR1 is SGHVS, CDR2 FNYEAQ. CDR3 DNA: TGTGCCAGCAGCTTCACTAGCGGGGGTTCCAATGAGCAGTTCTTC. Its translation: CASSFTSGGSNEQFF.

The CDR3 loop is CASSPRTGVSYGYTF. Written as DNA, the CDR3 is TGTGCCAGCAGCCCCCGTACAGGGGTGTCCTATGGCTACACCTTC. This rearrangement joins TRBV7-9 to TRBJ1-2; TRBD1 matches at 7 bases. V shed 5 bases and J 4 bases; nucleotides not matched to a gene: 10. Germline CDR1 is SEHNR and CDR2 is FQNEAQ (reference sequence). There are 15 residues in the CDR3.

The rearrangement uses TRBV2 and TRBJ1-2; D is perhaps TRBD1 (6 bases). CDR1 is SNHLY and CDR2 is FYNNEI in the germline V gene. Trimming left V 6 bases short and J 3 bases short, with 14 bases between. This CDR3 spans 14 amino acids. The CDR3 nucleotides are TGTGCCAGCAGGGAACAGGGCTGGGACTATGGCTACACCTTC. This encodes CASREQGWDYGYTF.

This clone was observed a handful of times. The rearrangement uses TRBV11-2 and TRBJ2-1; D remains unclear. The germline V gene encodes CDR1 SGHAT and CDR2 FQNNGV. Trimming removed 7 bases from V and 7 bases from J, with 17 bases in between. The CDR3 has 14 amino acids. The CDR3 loop reads CASTTRASRNEQFF. CDR3 in DNA: TGTGCCAGCACCACCCGAGCGAGTCGGAATGAGCAGTTCTTC. The full variable domain, completed using reference TRBV11-2 and TRBJ2-1, is EAGVAQSPRYKIIEKRQSVAFWCNPISGHATLYWYQQILGQGPKLLIQFQNNGVVDDSQLPKDRFSAERLKGVDSTLKIQPAKLEDSAVYLCASTTRASRNEQFFGPGTRLTVL.

This clone was detected a few times. The CDR3 DNA reads as TGTGCCAGCAGTCCCGAGAATAGCAATCAGCCCCAGCATTTT. This gives the protein CASSPENSNQPQHF. The chain recombines TRBV27 with TRBJ1-5; no clear D. CDR3 length equals 14 residues. Germline V gives CDR1 MNHEY, CDR2 SMNVEV (reference sequence). V lost 5 bases and J lost 0, with 8 bases in between.

V gene TRBV11-2 combines with J gene TRBJ1-3; D is perhaps TRBD1 (6 bases). The CDR3 extends over 16 amino acids. CDR1 SGHAT and CDR2 FQNNGV come from the germline V gene. V lost 2 bases and J 0 bases, leaving 11 bases between the germline ends. The DNA for the CDR3 is TGTGCCAGCAGCTTAATGGGGGGGCTCTCTGGAAACACCATATATTTT. It encodes CASSLMGGLSGNTIYF.

The chain joins TRBV18 to TRBJ1-5, with D possibly TRBD1 on 6 matching bases. Germline CDR1 is KGHSH and CDR2 is LQKENI. This CDR3 spans 15 amino acids. Between the trimmed V and J ends, which lost 3 bases and 4 bases, there was a span of 13 bases. This chain's CDR3 is CASSPRDIPNQPQHF. The CDR3 DNA reads as TGTGCCAGCTCACCCCGGGACATCCCAAATCAGCCCCAGCATTTT. The full variable domain, in which reference TRBV18 and TRBJ1-5 provide the parts outside the CDR3, is NAGVMQNPRHLVRRRGQEARLRCSPMKGHSHVYWYRQLPEEGLKFMVYLQKENIIDESGMPKERFSAEFPKEGPSILRIQQVVRGDSAAYFCASSPRDIPNQPQHFGDGTRLSIL.

This clone was seen more than once but under ten times. V is TRBV27 and J is TRBJ1-4, with no clear D. Trimming took 2 bases from V and 6 from J, leaving 7 bases between them. The CDR3 extends over 13 amino acids. Germline-derived CDR1 and CDR2 are MNHEY and SMNVEV (reference sequence). CDR3 in DNA: TGTGCCAGCAGTTTACGTTCCGATGAAAAACTGTTTTTT. Translation: CASSLRSDEKLFF. Based on the CDR3 plus reference TRBV27 and TRBJ1-4, the full variable domain is EAQVTQNPRYLITVTGKKLTVTCSQNMNHEYMSWYRQDPGLGLRQIYYSMNVEVTDKGDVPEGYKVSRKEKRNFPLILESPSPNQTSLYFCASSLRSDEKLFFGSGTQLSVL.

The rearrangement links TRBV9 to TRBJ2-3; D not resolved. Germline CDR1 reads SGDLS; CDR2 reads YYNGEE. The V end was cut by 3 bases, the J end by 5 bases, with 13 bases between. This CDR3 contains 14 residues. The CDR3 DNA reads TGTGCCAGCAGCGCCCTGATGAGGCAAGATACGCAGTATTTT. Its protein is CASSALMRQDTQYF.

The chain is built from TRBV25-1 and TRBJ2-5; 10 bases are a match to TRBD1. CDR1 and CDR2 from the germline V gene are MGHDK and SYGVNS. CDR3 size: 15 residues. The V gene end was trimmed by 6 bases and the J gene end by 4 bases; junction bases not matched to a gene: 8. CDR3 in DNA: TGTGCCAGCAGGGGGGACAGGGGCAAGGGAGAGACCCAGTACTTC. Its translation is CASRGDRGKGETQYF.

The V and J genes are TRBV15 and TRBJ2-1; TRBD2 matches 10 bases. This CDR3 is 15 amino acids long. V trimming: 1 base; J trimming: 8 bases; junction bases outside the gene matches: 5. Germline CDR1 reads LNHNV; CDR2 reads YYDKDF (reference sequence). The CDR3 nucleotides read TGTGCCACCAGCAGAGGGGCTAGCGGGGGTTATGAGCAGTTCTTC. Amino acids: CATSRGASGGYEQFF.

The chain combines TRBV5-1 with TRBJ2-2, with 9 bases fitting TRBD1. The length of the CDR3 is 15 residues. The V and J ends lost 2 bases and 5 bases, in that order; junction bases with no gene match: 4. The germline CDR1 and CDR2 sequences are SGHRS and YFSETQ. CDR3 sequence: CASSLRTGETGELFF. The CDR3 DNA reads TGCGCCAGCAGCTTACGGACAGGGGAAACCGGGGAGCTGTTTTTT.